These 23 T cell receptor beta chains came from one sample sequenced in a study of blood T cell repertoires in COVID-19. Produced via immunoSEQ multiplex PCR; TCRdb's table is partial and in-frame only. Of more than 25,000 clones detected, 75% to 85% appear once; the ten largest clones hold 5% to 7.5%. The sequenced material came from peripheral blood. The receptors were gathered from a man aged 55 to 70 with active COVID-19.

The chain combines TRBV27 with TRBJ2-3; maybe TRBD2 (6 bases). V was trimmed by 0 bases and J by 0 bases, leaving 13 bases between them. CDR1 and CDR2 from the germline V gene are MNHEY and SMNVEV (reference sequence). CDR3 length equals 17 residues. The CDR3 region is CASSLSWAGPSTDTQYF. CDR3 nucleotides: TGTGCCAGCAGTTTATCGTGGGCGGGGCCCAGCACAGATACGCAGTATTTT.

The chain carries TRBV7-2 and TRBJ2-7; D not resolved. CDR1 and CDR2 from the germline V gene are SGHTA and FQGNSA. This CDR3 has 14 residues. V gave up 3 bases and J gave up 3 bases, with 12 bases separating them. The CDR3 DNA follows: TGTGCCAGCAGCTTCGGAGTAACCCTCTACGAGCAGTACTTC. As protein: CASSFGVTLYEQYF.

This clone has just one count. This rearrangement joins TRBV6-5 to TRBJ2-1; D perhaps matches TRBD2 (5 bases). The CDR3 is 15 amino acids. In germline, CDR1 is MNHEY, CDR2 SVGAGI. V was cut by 0 bases and J by 2 bases, with 8 bases left in between. The CDR3 DNA follows: TGTGCCAGCAGTTACTCACCGGGAACCTACAATGAGCAGTTCTTC. It yields the protein CASSYSPGTYNEQFF.

The chain has TRBV19 and TRBJ2-7, with D possibly being TRBD1 (6 bases). The CDR3 sequence is 15 residues long. Germline V gene data show CDR1 as LNHDA and CDR2 as SQIVND (reference sequence). Trimming shortened V by 5 bases and J by 4 bases, and 18 bases separated the two germline ends. CDR3 in amino acids: CASSLKQGWDYEQYF. The DNA of the CDR3 is TGTGCCAGTAGTCTTAAACAGGGCTGGGATTACGAGCAGTACTTC.

The chain is built from TRBV11-2 and TRBJ1-1, with a weak D call TRBD1 (5 bases). The germline V gene has CDR1 SGHAT and CDR2 FQNNGV. The CDR3 is 16 amino acids. Trimming shortened V by 7 bases and J by 1 base, and 19 bases separated the two germline ends. CDR3 protein: CASTRGGVWENTEAFF. Written as DNA, the CDR3 is TGTGCCAGCACCCGCGGAGGGGTATGGGAGAACACTGAAGCTTTCTTT.

The chain links TRBV24-1 to TRBJ2-1; TRBD2 agrees at 12 bases. The germline V gene encodes CDR1 KGHDR and CDR2 SFDVKD. The CDR3 contains 15 residues. V dropped 1 base and J dropped 10; count of bases not matched to a gene: 4. The DNA for the CDR3 is TGTGCCACCAGTGATTTAGGACTAGCGGGGTCAGAGCAGTTCTTC. Translating gives CATSDLGLAGSEQFF.

This clone was picked up one time. The rearrangement uses TRBV12-3 or TRBV12-4 and TRBJ2-7; 8 positions match TRBD2. Trimming at V came to 6 bases and at J to 6 bases, leaving 7 bases not matched to a gene. CDR3 length equals 13 residues. The CDR3 here is CASSRSGSPEQYV. CDR3 DNA: TGTGCCAGCAGCCGCAGCGGGAGCCCCGAGCAGTACGTC.

The chain links TRBV28 to TRBJ1-5, with TRBD1 matching over 7 bases. The CDR3 is 14 amino acids. Germline values: CDR1 MDHEN, CDR2 SYDVKM. J gave up 0 bases and V 6 bases, and 2 bases lay outside the gene matches. The CDR3 coding sequence is TGTGCCAGCAGGGGACAGTATAGCAATCAGCCCCAGCATTTT. Its translation is CASRGQYSNQPQHF.

The chain joins TRBV11-2 to TRBJ1-2; D is uncertain. Trimming shortened V by 0 bases and J by 8 bases, and 7 bases separated the two germline ends. This CDR3 has 12 residues. CDR1 is SGHAT, CDR2 FQNNGV, per germline. The CDR3 here is CASSLDGWGYTF. The CDR3 nucleotides read TGTGCCAGCAGCTTAGATGGCTGGGGCTACACCTTC.

This clone was counted a single time. The J gene is TRBJ1-2, the V gene TRBV11-2; tentative D call: TRBD1 (6 bases). This CDR3 region has 16 residues. The V gene's germline CDR1 is SGHAT and CDR2 FQNNGV. Trimming pared 5 bases from V and 6 bases from J, leaving 22 bases between. CDR3 sequence reads: CASSPRTDRLNHGYTF. CDR3 in DNA: TGTGCCAGCAGCCCACGTACGGACAGATTGAATCATGGCTACACCTTC.

J is TRBJ2-2 and V is TRBV5-5; the D is unclear. Looked up from germline, CDR1 is SGHKS and CDR2 is YYEKEE (reference sequence). The CDR3 consists of 18 residues. V gave up 0 bases and J gave up 0 bases, with 15 bases separating them. CDR3: CASSLGAVPNPNTGELFF. As DNA, the CDR3 is TGTGCCAGCAGCTTGGGTGCAGTTCCGAATCCGAACACCGGGGAGCTGTTTTTT.

This clone appeared a single time. This chain joins TRBV18 and TRBJ1-5; weak D call: TRBD1 (6 bases). Germline V gives CDR1 KGHSH, CDR2 LQKENI. This CDR3 region has 15 residues. Trimming removed 3 bases from V and 1 base from J, with 10 bases in between. DNA of the CDR3: TGTGCCAGCTCACCCCAAGGACAGAGCAATCAGCCCCAGCATTTT. Protein product: CASSPQGQSNQPQHF. The full variable domain, rest sourced from reference TRBV18 and TRBJ1-5, is NAGVMQNPRHLVRRRGQEARLRCSPMKGHSHVYWYRQLPEEGLKFMVYLQKENIIDESGMPKERFSAEFPKEGPSILRIQQVVRGDSAAYFCASSPQGQSNQPQHFGDGTRLSIL.

This sequence joins TRBV6-1 and TRBJ2-1; 12 nucleotides line up with TRBD2. V was pared by 4 bases and J by 5 bases, with 9 bases of the junction left unmatched. The length of the CDR3 is 17 residues. CDR1 is MNHNS and CDR2 is SASEGT in the germline V gene. CDR3 amino acids: CASSGTVRTSGNNEQFF. The CDR3 bases are TGTGCCAGCAGTGGGACAGTAAGGACTAGCGGGAACAATGAGCAGTTCTTC.

In nucleotides, the CDR3 is TGTGCCAGCATCACCCCGGGGTCTCGAGGAGGCTACACCTTC. It specifies CASITPGSRGGYTF. The rearrangement links TRBV6-5 to TRBJ1-2; D is unclear. Germline-derived CDR1 and CDR2 are MNHEY and SVGAGI. Between the trimmed V and J ends, which lost 7 bases and 8 bases, there was a span of 20 bases. This CDR3 region has 14 residues.

This chain links TRBV11-2 with TRBJ2-1; 7 bases match TRBD2. Per germline, CDR1 SGHAT and CDR2 FQNNGV. V lost 5 bases, J lost 6 bases, and 13 bases stayed unmatched. The CDR3 consists of 16 residues. DNA for the CDR3: TGTGCCAGCAGCCTCGGACTAGGTTTGGCTGGCAATGAGCAGTTCTTC. Translation gives CASSLGLGLAGNEQFF.

This rearrangement joins TRBV20-1 to TRBJ1-2, with a weak D call TRBD1 (5 bases). The CDR3 runs 11 residues. V lost 5 bases to trimming and J lost 8 bases, with 12 bases between them. Germline V gene sequence: CDR1 DFQATT, CDR2 SNEGSKA (reference sequence). The CDR3: CSALQASGYTF. CDR3 coding DNA: TGCAGTGCTCTACAGGCGTCCGGCTACACCTTC.

This clone was picked up one time. This rearrangement joins TRBV5-1 to TRBJ2-2; D call uncertain. Germline-derived CDR1 and CDR2 are SGHRS and YFSETQ. The CDR3 covers 16 residues. The V and J ends lost 0 bases and 4 bases respectively, with 13 bases between them. The CDR3 is CASSLVIPSGTGELFF. DNA for the CDR3: TGCGCCAGCAGCTTGGTTATACCGTCGGGCACCGGGGAGCTGTTTTTT.

The gene calls are TRBV11-2 and TRBJ1-5, with D possibly matching TRBD1 (6 bases). From germline, CDR1 is SGHAT and CDR2 FQNNGV. Trimming removed 2 bases from V and 7 bases from J, with 9 bases in between. CDR3 length: 13 residues. This CDR3 is CASSLQRGQPQHF. In DNA, the CDR3 is TGTGCCAGCAGCTTACAGAGGGGGCAGCCCCAGCATTTT.

In nucleotides, the CDR3 is TGTGCCAGCAGTCCCTTGCCTGGGGACATCGGGGAGCTGTTTTTT. Its protein is CASSPLPGDIGELFF. The chain carries TRBV2 and TRBJ2-2, with a tentative D call TRBD1 (6 bases). The CDR3 runs 15 residues. Germline V gives CDR1 SNHLY, CDR2 FYNNEI. Trimming removed 5 bases at V and 7 bases at J, with 17 bases between.

The rearrangement links TRBV28 to TRBJ1-6; D unclear. Per the germline V gene, CDR1 is MDHEN and CDR2 is SYDVKM. The CDR3 is 14 amino acids. V lost 4 bases and J 7 bases, leaving 11 bases between the germline ends. Here the CDR3 reads CASSSAAVNSPLHF. CDR3 DNA sequence: TGTGCCAGCAGTTCGGCGGCAGTAAATTCACCCCTCCACTTT.

The genes are TRBV7-3 and TRBJ2-1; 9 bases are shared with TRBD2. CDR1 is SGHTA, CDR2 FQGTGA, per germline. V lost 3 bases and J lost 7; bases outside the gene matches: 7. This CDR3 has 15 residues. CDR3 coding DNA: TGTGCCAGCAGCTTGGGCGGGAGGGCCCGGAATGAGCAGTTCTTC. Encoded protein: CASSLGGRARNEQFF.

The V call is TRBV6-5, the J call TRBJ1-6, with a tentative D call TRBD1 (6 bases). The germline V and J ends were trimmed by 2 bases and 10 bases, with 9 bases remaining between them. This CDR3 region has 13 residues. Germline CDR1 reads MNHEY; CDR2 reads SVGAGI. This CDR3 is CASSYGGQSPLHF. CDR3 in DNA: TGTGCCAGCAGTTACGGGGGACAATCACCCCTCCACTTT.

CDR3 in DNA: TGTGCCAGCAGTTCGTTGACAGGGGCGAAGGTCGAGCAGTACTTC. It specifies CASSSLTGAKVEQYF. The chain couples TRBV28 to TRBJ2-7, with TRBD1 matching 8 bases. V was pared by 4 bases and J by 6 bases, with 11 bases of the junction left unmatched. Germline V gives CDR1 MDHEN, CDR2 SYDVKM. The CDR3 contains 15 residues.